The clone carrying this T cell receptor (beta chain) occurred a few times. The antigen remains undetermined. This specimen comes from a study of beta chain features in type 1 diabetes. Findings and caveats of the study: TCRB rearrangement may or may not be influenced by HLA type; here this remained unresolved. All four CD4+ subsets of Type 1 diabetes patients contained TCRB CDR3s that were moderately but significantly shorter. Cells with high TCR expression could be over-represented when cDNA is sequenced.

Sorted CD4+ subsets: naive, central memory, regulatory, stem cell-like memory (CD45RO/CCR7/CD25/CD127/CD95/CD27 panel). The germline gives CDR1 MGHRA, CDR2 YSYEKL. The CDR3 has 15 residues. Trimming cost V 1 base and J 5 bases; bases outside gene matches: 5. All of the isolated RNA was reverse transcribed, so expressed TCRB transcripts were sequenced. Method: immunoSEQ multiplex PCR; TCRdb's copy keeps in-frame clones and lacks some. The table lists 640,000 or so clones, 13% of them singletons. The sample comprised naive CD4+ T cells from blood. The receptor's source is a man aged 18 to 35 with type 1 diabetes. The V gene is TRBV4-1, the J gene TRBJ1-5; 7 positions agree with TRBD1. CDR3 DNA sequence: TGCGCCAGCAGCCAAGGCGACAGGGCTGATCAGCCCCAGCATTTT. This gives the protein CASSQGDRADQPQHF.